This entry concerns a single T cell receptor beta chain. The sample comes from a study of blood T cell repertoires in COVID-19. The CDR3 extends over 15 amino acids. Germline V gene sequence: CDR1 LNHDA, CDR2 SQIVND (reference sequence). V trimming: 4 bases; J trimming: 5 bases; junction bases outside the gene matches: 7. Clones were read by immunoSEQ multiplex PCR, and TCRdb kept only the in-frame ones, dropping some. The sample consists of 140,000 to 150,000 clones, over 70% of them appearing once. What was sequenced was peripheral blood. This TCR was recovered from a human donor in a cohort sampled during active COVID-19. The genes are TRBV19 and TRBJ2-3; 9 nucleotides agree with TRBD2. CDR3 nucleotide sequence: TGTGCCAGTAGTACTAGTAGCGGGAGTGGAGATACGCAGTATTTT. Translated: CASSTSSGSGDTQYF.